The 22 T cell receptor beta chains below were found in one sample sequenced in a study of early T cells in non-severe SARS-CoV-2 infection. MiXCR, run by TCRdb on the 5' RACE reads, gives a single entry per CDR3 protein. The sample carries 55,000 to 80,000 distinct CDR3 sequences, around an eighth recorded once. The input for sequencing was whole blood, taken at baseline. Receptor source: an adult who was a healthcare worker with PCR-confirmed SARS-CoV-2 infection or an uninfected control (not recorded which).

V usage is TRBV2 and J usage is TRBJ2-5; 8 bases line up with TRBD2. Germline V gene data show CDR1 as SNHLY and CDR2 as FYNNEI. The CDR3 is made up of 15 amino acids. V lost 2 bases and J lost 6; bases outside the gene matches: 8. The CDR3, as DNA: TGTGCCAGCAGTGAACCTCCGGGACTAGTAAAGACCCAGTACTTC. This codes for CASSEPPGLVKTQYF. Based on the CDR3 plus reference TRBV2 and TRBJ2-5, the full variable domain is EPEVTQTPSHQVTQMGQEVILRCVPISNHLYFYWYRQILGQKVEFLVSFYNNEISEKSEIFDDQFSVERPDGSNFTLKIRSTKLEDSAMYFCASSEPPGLVKTQYFGPGTRLLVL.

This clonotype was detected ten times or more. The rearrangement joins TRBV6-1 to TRBJ2-7; perhaps TRBD2 as D (6 bases). CDR1 is MNHNS and CDR2 is SASEGT in the germline V gene. The CDR3 covers 14 residues. With 7 bases removed from V and 0 bases from J, the gap between germline ends came to 13 bases. CDR3 nucleotides: TGTGCCAGCACCGAGTGGGGGGTCTCCTACGAGCAGTACTTC. This encodes CASTEWGVSYEQYF.

V and J are TRBV7-9 and TRBJ2-1; D unresolved. V gave up 4 bases and J gave up 8 bases, with 12 bases separating them. The CDR3 runs 13 residues. Germline V gene data show CDR1 as SEHNR and CDR2 as FQNEAQ (reference sequence). The CDR3 nucleotides are TGTGCCAGCAGCTCTTGGGTTGGCCATGAGCAGTTCTTC. This codes for CASSSWVGHEQFF.

This clonotype showed up many times. The chain is built from TRBV6-2 or TRBV6-3 and TRBJ1-1; TRBD1 matches at 10 bases. Trimming took 0 bases from V and 5 from J; bases not matched to a gene: 18. Per the germline V gene, CDR1 is MNHEY and CDR2 is SVGEGT. The CDR3 is 20 residues long. CDR3 sequence (DNA): TGTGCCAGCAGTTACTCCCGGGACAGGGGTTCTACGTCCCCTTTTACTGAAGCTTTCTTT. The encoded protein is CASSYSRDRGSTSPFTEAFF.

This clonotype has a handful of counts. J is TRBJ2-1 and V is TRBV27, with 12 bases that match TRBD2. The CDR3 sequence is 17 residues long. The trim removed 3 bases at V and 0 bases at J, leaving 3 bases unmatched. Germline-derived CDR1 and CDR2 are MNHEY and SMNVEV (reference sequence). This chain's CDR3 is CASSFRTSGISYNEQFF. Written as DNA, the CDR3 is TGTGCCAGCAGTTTCCGGACTAGCGGGATCTCCTACAATGAGCAGTTCTTC.

This clonotype turned up a few times. The chain carries TRBV20-1 and TRBJ2-2, with D uncertain. The CDR3 runs to 15 residues. Germline V gene lookup returns CDR1 DFQATT and CDR2 SNEGSKA (reference sequence). V was clipped by 0 bases and J by 0 bases, with 8 bases between them. The CDR3 nucleotides are TGCAGTGCTAGAGAGCTTCAAACGAACACCGGGGAGCTGTTTTTT. Protein product: CSARELQTNTGELFF.

This chain joins TRBV27 and TRBJ2-7; TRBD2 is a possible D gene (6 bases). Trimming removed 6 bases from V and 0 bases from J, with 9 bases in between. Germline lookup yields CDR1 MNHEY and CDR2 SMNVEV (reference sequence). The CDR3 is made up of 13 amino acids. This CDR3 reads CASRPGGSYEQYF. The CDR3 nucleotides are TGTGCCAGCAGACCCGGGGGCTCCTACGAGCAGTACTTC.

The rearrangement joins TRBV7-8 to TRBJ2-3; 7 bases fit TRBD1. CDR3 length: 12 amino acids. Germline V lookup: CDR1 SGHVS, CDR2 FQNEAQ. The trim removed 3 bases at V and 6 bases at J, leaving 0 bases unmatched. In DNA form, the CDR3 reads TGTGCCAGCAGCTTGACAGGGGATACGCAGTATTTT. Translated: CASSLTGDTQYF.

The V gene is TRBV21-1, the J gene TRBJ2-5; the D call in the table, TRBD2, was not verified against the DNA. TRBV21-1 is a pseudogene locus. The CDR3 totals 16 residues. The CDR3 sequence is CASSKSGGGDQETQYF. The CDR3 DNA is TGTGCCAGCAGCAAATCCGGCGGGGGGGACCAAGAGACCCAGTACTTC.

This clonotype has just a few counts. This chain links TRBV27 with TRBJ2-7; 9 bases line up with TRBD1. Germline V gene sequence: CDR1 MNHEY, CDR2 SMNVEV (reference sequence). There are 14 residues in the CDR3. Unmatched junction bases numbered 4, after V lost 4 bases and J lost 3 bases. The CDR3 DNA follows: TGTGCCAGCAGTTCCGGGACAGGGCACTACGAGCAGTACTTC. Amino acids: CASSSGTGHYEQYF.

Relative to its sample, this clonotype is medium-sized (0.01 to 0.1%). The V and J genes are TRBV29-1 and TRBJ2-7, with 9 bases aligning to TRBD2. The CDR3 consists of 13 residues. V was clipped by 5 bases and J by 2 bases; unmatched bases: 4. The germline V gene encodes CDR1 SQVTM and CDR2 ANQGSEA. The CDR3 protein is CSVQTSGPYEQYF. The CDR3 DNA sequence: TGCAGCGTTCAAACTAGCGGGCCCTACGAGCAGTACTTC.

This clonotype was seen ten or more times. This chain connects TRBV6-4 to TRBJ2-3; tentatively, D is TRBD1 (6 bases). The ends were cut back, 2 bases at V and 3 bases at J, with 9 bases in the middle. In germline, CDR1 is MRHNA, CDR2 SNTAGT. The CDR3 extends over 14 amino acids. The CDR3: CASSDGGPTDTQYF. DNA of the CDR3: TGTGCCAGCAGTGACGGGGGCCCGACAGATACGCAGTATTTT.

This clonotype came up a few times. Relative to the germline gene, one junction end is altered; a read error may explain this. The chain employs TRBV28 and TRBJ2-7; D remains unclear. In germline, CDR1 is MDHEN, CDR2 SYDVKM. This CDR3 is 15 amino acids long. CDR3 in DNA: TGTGCCAGCAGATTATATCGGGCAGACTCCTACGAGCAGTACTTC. Translation gives CASRLYRADSYEQYF.

V and J are TRBV6-4 and TRBJ2-1, with TRBD1 as a possible D gene (5 bases). With 4 bases removed from V and 5 bases from J, the gap between germline ends came to 9 bases. The CDR3 is 13 amino acids. CDR1 is MRHNA, CDR2 SNTAGT, per germline. The CDR3 spells CASSVDRNNEQFF. The CDR3 region has the DNA TGTGCCAGCAGTGTAGACAGAAACAATGAGCAGTTCTTC.

The J gene is TRBJ2-7, the V gene TRBV10-1; the D gene is possibly TRBD1 (5 bases). The CDR3 spans 13 residues. From germline, CDR1 is WNHNN and CDR2 SYGVQD (reference sequence). Trimming pared 2 bases from V and 1 base from J, leaving 6 bases between. The CDR3 sequence is CASSEGASYEQYF. The CDR3 region has the DNA TGCGCCAGCAGTGAGGGGGCATCCTACGAGCAGTACTTC.

The sample holds a few counts of this clonotype. The V gene is TRBV5-6, the J gene TRBJ2-5, with 7 bases lining up with TRBD2. CDR3 size: 13 residues. Germline V CDR1 and CDR2: SGHDT, YYEEEE. V was clipped by 1 base and J by 3 bases; unmatched bases: 0. CDR3 sequence: CASSLLAEETQYF. Written as DNA, the CDR3 is TGTGCCAGCAGCTTGCTAGCGGAAGAGACCCAGTACTTC.

The rearrangement links TRBV4-3 to TRBJ2-6, with unresolved D. This CDR3 has 15 amino acids. Trimming pared 0 bases from V and 5 bases from J, leaving 8 bases between. Germline CDR1 and CDR2: LGHNA and YSLEER. CDR3 nucleotide sequence: TGCGCCAGCAGCCAAGATAGGATCAGGGCCAACGTCCTGACTTTC. This codes for CASSQDRIRANVLTF.

The rearrangement links TRBV25-1 to TRBJ2-7; D unclear. CDR1 and CDR2 (germline): MGHDK, SYGVNS. V was shortened by 8 bases and J by 0 bases, with 11 bases between the two germline ends. The CDR3 has 13 residues. CDR3 in amino acids: CASQSPSSYEQYF. In DNA, the CDR3 is TGTGCCAGCCAGAGTCCTAGCTCCTACGAGCAGTACTTC.

This clonotype was seen many times. The genes are TRBV6-2 or TRBV6-3 and TRBJ2-7; maybe TRBD1 (6 bases). CDR3 length equals 16 residues. Between the trimmed V and J ends, which lost 0 bases and 1 base, there was a span of 13 bases. Germline-derived CDR1 and CDR2 are MNHEY and SVGEGT. CDR3 bases: TGTGCCAGCAGTTACTCGTACGACAGGCCGTCCTACGAGCAGTACTTC. As protein: CASSYSYDRPSYEQYF.

The sample holds a few counts of this clonotype. V and J are TRBV7-2 and TRBJ2-3; 7 bases are a match to TRBD2. The trim removed 0 bases at V and 1 base at J, leaving 10 bases unmatched. The germline V gene encodes CDR1 SGHTA and CDR2 FQGNSA. CDR3 size: 18 residues. The CDR3 DNA sequence: TGTGCCAGCAGCTTAGCGCTCTCTAGCGGACCTCGCACAGATACGCAGTATTTT. The encoded protein is CASSLALSSGPRTDTQYF.

This clonotype came up many times. The junction and the germline gene differ at one end; a read error may be behind it. The gene calls are TRBV2 and TRBJ1-1, with TRBD1 identical over 7 bases. Looked up from germline, CDR1 is SNHLY and CDR2 is FYNNEI. The CDR3 is 15 residues long. CDR3 in DNA: TGTGCCAGCAGTGAATCAGGGGGGGCGAACACTGGAGCTTTCTTT. It is translated as CASSESGGANTGAFF.

Many counts were recorded for this clonotype. The chain combines TRBV12-3 or TRBV12-4 with TRBJ1-2; D ambiguous. Deletions cut 5 bases from V and 0 bases from J, with 10 bases between. The CDR3 extends over 14 amino acids. This CDR3 reads CASSPDGSNYGYTF. The DNA of the CDR3 is TGTGCCAGCAGTCCCGACGGTTCTAACTATGGCTACACCTTC.